This TCR beta chain was captured by sequencing in a study of molecular identifiers for immune sequencing clone quantification. Study context: RNA from about 20,000 or 100,000 naive CD8 cells was split five ways in replicates, with four sequenced. Overall study results and limits: Spiked Jurkat TCR RNA originating from one cell could reportedly be identified amid one million naive cells.

Regarding this clonotype: The antigen is unknown. This CDR3 fails to terminate in the conserved phenylalanine or tryptophan, so it likely reflects a read error.

Methods described previously were used for bulk TCR libraries, and listed TCR primers were applied. A single record per CDR3 protein comes from TCRdb applying MiXCR to the PCR reads. In the table there are under 600,000 distinct CDR3 sequences, around a fifth of which are singletons. When naive CD8 T cells were sorted, they were gated as CD8+CD4-CCR7+CD45RA+. The CDR3 length is 14 residues. The junction had 7 bases not matched to a gene; V was cut back by 8 bases and J by 3 bases. The sequencing input was naive CD8+ T cells from blood, with Jurkat cell RNA spiked in. Subset of the sample: FACS-sorted CD8+CD4-CCR7+CD45RA+ naive T cells. This chain uses TRBV12-3 or TRBV12-4 with TRBJ2-7; 10 bases are shared with TRBD1. This clonotype originated in a human donor in good health. Some libraries in this study had Jurkat cell RNA spiked in. The CDR3 DNA follows: TGTGCCAGCGGTTCCGGGACAGGGGTCTACGAGCAGTACCTC. Translation gives CASGSGTGVYEQYL.